A selection of T cell receptor beta chains follows, all from one sample in a study of OX40 agonist ivuxolimab in advanced cancers. This table comes from immunoSEQ multiplex PCR, and its TCRdb copy is limited to in-frame clones, with some not included. The data show more than 75,000 clones, more than 75% seen once. Sequenced material: CD4+ or CD8+ T cells sorted from blood, taken in a trial of the OX40 agonist ivuxolimab. Receptors were obtained from an adult with an advanced solid tumor such as melanoma, head and neck, liver or kidney cancer. The CDR3 runs from the conserved cysteine through the conserved F or W.

j_gene: TRBJ1-2
v_gene: TRBV28
CDR3aa: CATSRGGATYGYTF

j_gene: TRBJ2-7
v_gene: TRBV28
CDR3aa: CASGAGGLQDEQYF

j_gene: TRBJ2-2
v_gene: TRBV5-4
CDR3aa: CASSWPRLAGGTNTGELFF

j_gene: TRBJ1-4
v_gene: TRBV27
CDR3aa: CASSSVRSNEKLFF

j_gene: TRBJ2-5
v_gene: TRBV7-7
CDR3aa: CASSAGTVQETQYF

j_gene: TRBJ2-1
v_gene: TRBV15
CDR3aa: CATRLKGVNEQFF

j_gene: TRBJ1-2
v_gene: TRBV5-1
CDR3aa: CASSPGQEPYGYTF

j_gene: TRBJ2-1
v_gene: TRBV7-8
CDR3aa: CASSLAPGGNEQFF

j_gene: TRBJ2-3
v_gene: TRBV11-2
CDR3aa: CASSSSTSGSTDTQYF

j_gene: TRBJ2-2
v_gene: TRBV5-1
CDR3aa: CASSLGVSNTGELFF

j_gene: TRBJ2-5
v_gene: TRBV15
CDR3aa: CATSRDLLAGGETQYF

j_gene: TRBJ2-1
v_gene: TRBV28
CDR3aa: CASSLASRGPYNEQFF

j_gene: TRBJ2-3
v_gene: TRBV15
CDR3aa: CATSRVGTDTQYF

j_gene: TRBJ1-1
v_gene: TRBV4-3
CDR3aa: CASSQVMGYTEAFF

j_gene: TRBJ1-2
v_gene: TRBV4-3
CDR3aa: CASSTNQGFPNYGYTF

j_gene: TRBJ2-2
v_gene: TRBV2
CDR3aa: CASRLNTGELFF

j_gene: TRBJ2-5
v_gene: TRBV4-3
CDR3aa: CASSPKRGETQYF

j_gene: TRBJ2-7
v_gene: TRBV6-5
CDR3aa: CASRKMTGSYEQYF

j_gene: TRBJ2-2
v_gene: TRBV18
CDR3aa: CASSPGTANTGELFF

j_gene: TRBJ2-1
v_gene: TRBV6-5
CDR3aa: CASSYSGISYNEQFF

j_gene: TRBJ2-5
v_gene: TRBV27
CDR3aa: CASSGMGGPLPQYF

j_gene: TRBJ2-2
v_gene: TRBV5-1
CDR3aa: CACMRGDINTGELFF

j_gene: TRBJ1-6
v_gene: TRBV7-3
CDR3aa: CASSTGTTGVNSPLHF

j_gene: TRBJ2-1
v_gene: TRBV5-1
CDR3aa: CASSFSGSSYNEQFF

j_gene: TRBJ2-6
v_gene: TRBV7-2
CDR3aa: CASSPGSSGANVLTF

j_gene: TRBJ2-7
v_gene: TRBV5-1
CDR3aa: CASSLVEVNEQYF

j_gene: TRBJ2-4
v_gene: TRBV30
CDR3aa: CAGTWTGSTDIQYF

j_gene: TRBJ2-7
v_gene: TRBV7-6
CDR3aa: CASSSHTGEQYF

j_gene: TRBJ1-4
v_gene: TRBV5-8
CDR3aa: CASSLQGVNEKLFF

j_gene: TRBJ2-2
v_gene: TRBV30
CDR3aa: CAWRRTGTGELFF

j_gene: TRBJ2-1
v_gene: TRBV7-2
CDR3aa: CASSPGGGAWDEQFF

j_gene: TRBJ2-7
v_gene: TRBV6-1
CDR3aa: CASSDPDRPAGVSYEQYF

j_gene: TRBJ1-2
v_gene: TRBV5-5
CDR3aa: CASSKGQGLYGYTF

j_gene: TRBJ2-1
v_gene: TRBV25-1
CDR3aa: CASNGRENEQFF

j_gene: TRBJ1-3
v_gene: TRBV7-9
CDR3aa: CASSFSGTGADTIYF

j_gene: TRBJ2-3
v_gene: TRBV5-1
CDR3aa: CASSTGVQGDTQYF

j_gene: TRBJ2-2
v_gene: TRBV19
CDR3aa: CASSIGRVAGELFF

j_gene: TRBJ1-2
v_gene: TRBV6-1
CDR3aa: CASSEASGHSYGYTF

j_gene: TRBJ2-7
v_gene: TRBV19
CDR3aa: CASSTPGYEQYF

j_gene: TRBJ2-1
v_gene: TRBV19
CDR3aa: CASSTQGVSYNEQFF

j_gene: TRBJ1-1
v_gene: TRBV6-5
CDR3aa: CASSERTGNTEAFF

j_gene: TRBJ2-6
v_gene: TRBV9
CDR3aa: CASSALTGAGANVLTF